Listed here are 22 T cell receptor beta chains from one sample, sequenced in a study of vaccination effects on CD4 cells after COVID-19. These receptors lack a known antigen. TCRdb's table, derived via immunoSEQ multiplex PCR, lists solely in-frame clones and lacks some. The sample lists 24,000 or so clones, approximately 73% seen once, with 5% in the top ten. Expansion with viral peptide pools was applied to antigen-specific CD4+ T cells by the ViraFEST assay prior to sequencing. A 10-day culture period preceded the isolation of CD4+ T cells. No vaccinee had earlier SARS-CoV-2 infection, and nucleocapsid antibodies were negative. The sequencing used CD4+ T cells from PBMCs cultured with SARS-CoV-2 spike peptides, collected before COVID-19 vaccination. Receptors originate from a human donor who received a COVID-19 vaccine.

This clone has only a few counts. The genes are TRBV7-9 and TRBJ2-7; no clear D gene. V shed 1 base and J shed 3 bases, with 10 bases lying between them. The CDR3 has 14 residues. CDR1 SEHNR and CDR2 FQNEAQ come from the germline V gene (reference sequence). Here the CDR3 DNA reads TGTGCCAGCAGCTTAGTTCCAGCATACTACGAGCAGTACTTC. It yields the protein CASSLVPAYYEQYF.

There are a few counts of this clone. V and J are TRBV6-4 and TRBJ2-2, with D perhaps matching TRBD2 (6 bases). The germline V gene has CDR1 MRHNA and CDR2 SNTAGT. Trimming removed 7 bases at V and 6 bases at J, with 12 bases between. The CDR3 contains 13 residues. This CDR3 reads CASKLGGPGELFF. DNA for the CDR3: TGTGCCAGCAAGTTGGGAGGACCCGGGGAGCTGTTTTTT.

This clone came up once. This chain uses TRBV6-5 with TRBJ2-3; D is undetermined. Trimming left V 7 bases short and J 8 bases short, with 16 bases between. Germline values: CDR1 MNHEY, CDR2 SVGAGI. The CDR3 loop spans 13 amino acids. CDR3 coding DNA: TGTGCCAGCAATAGGCCGGCTAATGCTACGCAGTATTTT. Its translation: CASNRPANATQYF.

This chain uses TRBV18 with TRBJ2-5, with a weak D call TRBD2 (6 bases). V was cut by 1 base and J by 5 bases, with 14 bases left in between. The V gene's germline CDR1 is KGHSH and CDR2 LQKENI. The CDR3 runs to 15 residues. In DNA, the CDR3 is TGTGCCAGCTCACCACGGGCGGGGATGAGTGAGACCCAGTACTTC. This sequence encodes CASSPRAGMSETQYF.

The V call is TRBV5-4, the J call TRBJ2-1, with D maybe TRBD2 (5 bases). The ends were cut back, 4 bases at V and 9 bases at J, with 26 bases in the middle. Germline V gene sequence: CDR1 SGHNT, CDR2 YYREEE (reference sequence). The length of the CDR3 is 17 residues. As DNA, the CDR3 is TGTGCCAGCAGCACAGCGGCACTTCGGTCCAAATTGAGTGAGCAGTTCTTC. This translates into CASSTAALRSKLSEQFF.

This chain uses TRBV5-1 with TRBJ2-1; TRBD2 agrees at 8 bases. The CDR3 is made up of 14 amino acids. Germline CDR1 SGHRS, CDR2 YFSETQ. J lost 7 bases, V lost 7 bases, and 10 bases had no gene match. The CDR3 sequence: CASSPGLDFNEQFF. CDR3 bases: TGCGCCAGCTCGCCGGGACTAGACTTTAATGAGCAGTTCTTC.

This clone was found once. The chain employs TRBV7-9 and TRBJ1-5; D may be TRBD1 (5 bases). Germline values: CDR1 SEHNR, CDR2 FQNEAQ (reference sequence). The CDR3 consists of 14 residues. V gave up 7 bases and J gave up 4 bases, with 14 bases separating them. CDR3 sequence: CASTRGEGNQPQHF. The CDR3 DNA follows: TGTGCCAGCACCCGGGGTGAGGGGAATCAGCCCCAGCATTTT.

In this sample, this clone turned up once. The J gene is TRBJ1-2, the V gene TRBV6-5; 10 bases are shared with TRBD1. The CDR3 sequence is 16 residues long. Germline CDR1 MNHEY, CDR2 SVGAGI. V lost 0 bases to trimming and J lost 8 bases; unmatched junction nucleotides: 9. CDR3 DNA sequence: TGTGCCAGCAGTTACTCGGGACAGGGGCTGAGAAGCGGCTACACCTTC. Translated: CASSYSGQGLRSGYTF.

The chain employs TRBV11-3 and TRBJ2-1, with 10 bases lining up with TRBD2. The germline CDR1 and CDR2 sequences are SGHNT and YENEEA. This CDR3 is built from 17 residues. The trim removed 5 bases at V and 2 bases at J, leaving 9 bases unmatched. In nucleotides, the CDR3 is TGTGCCAGCAGCCAAATTAGCGGGAGGTCGACCTACAATGAGCAGTTCTTC. Translation: CASSQISGRSTYNEQFF.

The chain joins TRBV18 to TRBJ2-5; TRBD1 might be the D (5 bases). This CDR3 has 15 amino acids. Germline V gives CDR1 KGHSH, CDR2 LQKENI. V dropped 3 bases and J dropped 4 bases, with 15 bases sitting between them. CDR3 coding DNA: TGTGCCAGCTCACCTCAGGGATTTGGTACAGAGACCCAGTACTTC. It encodes CASSPQGFGTETQYF.

V is TRBV5-1 and J is TRBJ2-5, with D uncertain. Trimming removed 4 bases from V and 1 base from J, with 14 bases in between. The CDR3 totals 15 residues. The germline V gene has CDR1 SGHRS and CDR2 YFSETQ. The CDR3 here is CASSLYWTAQETQYF. CDR3 nucleotide sequence: TGCGCCAGCAGCCTATATTGGACGGCCCAAGAGACCCAGTACTTC. Complete variable domain (other parts from reference TRBV5-1 and TRBJ2-5): KAGVTQTPRYLIKTRGQQVTLSCSPISGHRSVSWYQQTPGQGLQFLFEYFSETQRNKGNFPGRFSGRQFSNSRSEMNVSTLELGDSALYLCASSLYWTAQETQYFGPGTRLLVL.

The chain combines TRBV24-1 with TRBJ2-1, with 9 bases fitting TRBD1. J was trimmed by 8 bases and V by 3 bases; bases with no gene match: 16. Germline V gene sequence: CDR1 KGHDR, CDR2 SFDVKD. This CDR3 comprises 18 residues. CDR3 residues: CATSDTTGTGYPYDEQFF. As DNA, the CDR3 is TGTGCCACCAGTGATACCACCGGGACAGGGTATCCGTATGATGAGCAGTTCTTC.

This chain links TRBV10-2 with TRBJ2-1; D tentatively reads TRBD1 or TRBD2 (5 bases each). The germline CDR1 and CDR2 sequences are WSHSY and SAAADI. The CDR3 consists of 16 residues. V was cut by 2 bases and J by 1 base, with 12 bases left in between. The CDR3 region has the DNA TGCGCCAGCAGTGAGGGGGCGGGCGCGTCCTACAATGAGCAGTTCTTC. Its protein product is CASSEGAGASYNEQFF.

This clone was observed a handful of times. The V call is TRBV5-8, the J call TRBJ2-7; tentatively, D is TRBD1 (6 bases). The CDR3 totals 16 residues. The germline V gene has CDR1 SGHTS and CDR2 YDEGEE. Trimming cost V 4 bases and J 2 bases, with 19 bases left between them. The CDR3 nucleotides read TGTGCCAGCAGCCTTAAACAGGGAACAATAGCCTACGAGCAGTACTTC. Protein product: CASSLKQGTIAYEQYF.

This chain uses TRBV9 with TRBJ2-2, with 8 bases matching TRBD2. CDR3 length equals 15 residues. From germline, CDR1 is SGDLS and CDR2 YYNGEE. V was clipped by 0 bases and J by 3 bases; unmatched bases: 1. The CDR3 sequence: CASSVAGGYTGELFF. CDR3 DNA: TGTGCCAGCAGCGTAGCGGGGGGGTACACCGGGGAGCTGTTTTTT.

The chain is built from TRBV30 and TRBJ1-1, with D hard to call. This CDR3 is 12 amino acids long. Germline assignment: CDR1 GTSNPN and CDR2 SVGIG (reference sequence). Trimming left V 4 bases short and J 5 bases short, with 11 bases between. In DNA, the CDR3 is TGTGCCTGGACCGGGGTTGCGACTGAAGCTTTCTTT. Amino acid sequence: CAWTGVATEAFF.

The V call is TRBV6-5, the J call TRBJ1-1, with 9 bases matching TRBD1. The CDR3 covers 15 residues. Trimming removed 6 bases from V and 3 bases from J; junction bases left unmatched: 8. CDR1 is MNHEY, CDR2 SVGAGI, per germline. For the CDR3, the DNA is TGTGCCAGCAGGCAGGGACAGGGCAGCTACACTGAAGCTTTCTTT. It encodes CASRQGQGSYTEAFF.

The chain employs TRBV7-8 and TRBJ2-7; 7 bases line up with TRBD2. V trimming: 0 bases; J trimming: 2 bases; junction bases outside the gene matches: 4. The germline V gene has CDR1 SGHVS and CDR2 FQNEAQ. This CDR3 contains 15 residues. The CDR3 sequence: CASSLAPSGPYEQYF. The CDR3 nucleotides are TGTGCCAGCAGCTTAGCTCCTAGCGGCCCCTACGAGCAGTACTTC.

This clone was detected once. The chain uses TRBV7-8 and TRBJ1-4; D gene unclear. This CDR3 contains 13 residues. V lost 5 bases, J lost 8 bases, and 12 bases lay in between. Germline CDR1 SGHVS, CDR2 FQNEAQ. CDR3 region: CASSHNPREKLFF. In nucleotides, the CDR3 is TGTGCCAGCAGCCATAACCCACGGGAAAAACTGTTTTTT.

The CDR3 here is CAIARESTDTQYF. Written as DNA, the CDR3 is TGTGCCATCGCGCGGGAAAGCACAGATACGCAGTATTTT. This chain links TRBV10-3 with TRBJ2-3; a possible D gene is TRBD2 (6 bases). The CDR3 covers 13 residues. The germline gives CDR1 ENHRY, CDR2 SYGVKD. V lost 8 bases and J lost 0, with 9 bases in between.

The rearrangement links TRBV10-3 to TRBJ2-4; possible D gene TRBD2, 6 bases. Germline CDR1 is ENHRY and CDR2 is SYGVKD. This CDR3 has 18 amino acids. V lost 3 bases to trimming and J lost 3 bases, with 21 bases between them. The CDR3 bases are TGTGCCATCAGTGATGTGGGGGGTCGGGCTATGGGCAAAAACATTCAGTACTTC. Its protein product is CAISDVGGRAMGKNIQYF.

The rearrangement uses TRBV4-2 and TRBJ1-3, with 12 nucleotides matching TRBD1. Germline V gene sequence: CDR1 LGHNA, CDR2 YNFKEQ. V shed 1 base, J shed 2 bases, and the junction held 0 bases outside the gene matches. This CDR3 spans 16 amino acids. The CDR3 sequence is CASSQGDRGPGNTIYF. DNA of the CDR3: TGTGCCAGCAGCCAAGGGGACAGGGGGCCTGGAAACACCATATATTTT.